The 17 T cell receptor beta chains listed next were all sequenced from one sample in a study of blood T cell repertoires in COVID-19. Using immunoSEQ multiplex PCR, the repertoire was profiled, and TCRdb retains in-frame clones only, with some absent. The sample shows 250,000 or so clones, 75% to 85% of them seen only once. The sequenced material came from peripheral blood. Receptors originate from a man aged 35 to 55 who had recovered from COVID-19.

The V gene is TRBV19, the J gene TRBJ2-5; 10 nucleotides agree with TRBD2. The CDR3 spans 15 residues. The germline CDR1 and CDR2 sequences are LNHDA and SQIVND (reference sequence). The ends lost 5 bases at V and 2 bases at J; junction bases unmatched: 5. The CDR3 bases are TGTGCCAGTAGTGCGAGCGGGGGGGGACAAGAGACCCAGTACTTC. Translating gives CASSASGGGQETQYF.

V usage is TRBV3-1 (or the pseudogene TRBV3-2) and J usage is TRBJ2-3; D ambiguous. Germline assignment: CDR1 LGHDT and CDR2 YNNKEL (reference sequence). Deletions cut 4 bases from V and 2 bases from J, with 16 bases between. The CDR3 is 16 residues long. CDR3 amino acids: CASSPRLAQTTDTQYF. The CDR3 DNA sequence: TGTGCCAGCAGCCCCCGACTGGCCCAGACCACAGATACGCAGTATTTT.

The sample holds a few counts of this clone. The CDR3 loop reads CASSQKRTGPYEQYF. CDR3 DNA: TGTGCCAGCAGCCAAAAGAGGACAGGCCCCTACGAGCAGTACTTC. The chain carries TRBV3-1 (or the pseudogene TRBV3-2) and TRBJ2-7; 7 bases line up with TRBD1. This CDR3 is built from 15 residues. CDR1 LGHDT and CDR2 YNNKEL come from the germline V gene (reference sequence). The V segment lost 2 bases and the J segment 2 bases; nucleotides outside the gene matches: 6.

The chain couples TRBV11-2 to TRBJ2-7; D is possibly TRBD1 (6 bases). Germline V gene lookup returns CDR1 SGHAT and CDR2 FQNNGV. This CDR3 spans 13 amino acids. Between the trimmed V and J ends, which lost 1 base and 8 bases, there was a span of 12 bases. CDR3 in DNA: TGTGCCAGCAGCTTAGCGGGCCAGGGGAAGCAGTACTTC. Translation gives CASSLAGQGKQYF. Full variable domain (outside the CDR3, taken from reference TRBV11-2 and TRBJ2-7): EAGVAQSPRYKIIEKRQSVAFWCNPISGHATLYWYQQILGQGPKLLIQFQNNGVVDDSQLPKDRFSAERLKGVDSTLKIQPAKLEDSAVYLCASSLAGQGKQYFGPGTRLTVT.

This chain joins TRBV7-2 and TRBJ2-7; the match to TRBD2 covers 8 bases. The V gene's germline CDR1 is SGHTA and CDR2 FQGNSA. The trim removed 0 bases at V and 3 bases at J, leaving 1 base unmatched. There are 14 residues in the CDR3. DNA for the CDR3: TGTGCCAGCAGCTTAGCAGCGGGGGACTACGAGCAGTACTTC. Translated: CASSLAAGDYEQYF.

This sequence joins TRBV19 and TRBJ2-7; TRBD1 agrees at 8 bases. CDR1 LNHDA and CDR2 SQIVND come from the germline V gene (reference sequence). V trimming: 6 bases; J trimming: 6 bases; junction bases outside the gene matches: 7. The CDR3 contains 13 residues. As DNA, the CDR3 is TGTGCCAGTAGCACTCAGGGGGCAGGCGAGCAGTACTTC. Its translation is CASSTQGAGEQYF.

The chain combines TRBV9 with TRBJ2-3; TRBD1 matches 12 bases. After removal of 3 bases from V and 8 bases from J, the junction contained 7 bases not matched to a gene. The V gene's germline CDR1 is SGDLS and CDR2 YYNGEE. CDR3 size: 15 residues. CDR3 region: CASSATGQGAGTQYF. The CDR3 DNA is TGTGCCAGCAGCGCCACGGGACAGGGGGCCGGTACGCAGTATTTT.

The rearrangement links TRBV20-1 to TRBJ1-2; D may be TRBD1 (6 bases). Per the germline V gene, CDR1 is DFQATT and CDR2 is SNEGSKA (reference sequence). This CDR3 is 14 amino acids long. Trimming took 3 bases from V and 3 from J, leaving 14 bases between them. The CDR3 bases are TGCAGTGCTAGTGGGTCCGAGGGGGACTATGGCTACACCTTC. Translated: CSASGSEGDYGYTF.

The rearrangement joins TRBV27 to TRBJ2-1, with TRBD2 matching over 12 bases. This CDR3 region has 15 residues. V lost 6 bases and J lost 6; bases outside the gene matches: 6. Germline CDR1 reads MNHEY; CDR2 reads SMNVEV (reference sequence). CDR3 region: CASRTASGGANEQFF. The CDR3, as DNA: TGTGCCAGCAGGACAGCTAGCGGGGGGGCCAATGAGCAGTTCTTC.

V usage is TRBV18 and J usage is TRBJ1-5; D possibly corresponds to TRBD1 (5 bases). The CDR3 covers 16 residues. Germline CDR1 reads KGHSH; CDR2 reads LQKENI. V lost 4 bases and J 0 bases, leaving 13 bases between the germline ends. The chain's CDR3 is CASSLGRGYSNQPQHF. DNA of the CDR3: TGTGCCAGCTCACTGGGGCGAGGTTATAGCAATCAGCCCCAGCATTTT. Based on the CDR3 plus reference TRBV18 and TRBJ1-5, the full variable domain is NAGVMQNPRHLVRRRGQEARLRCSPMKGHSHVYWYRQLPEEGLKFMVYLQKENIIDESGMPKERFSAEFPKEGPSILRIQQVVRGDSAAYFCASSLGRGYSNQPQHFGDGTRLSIL.

In this sample, this clone turned up once. The chain is built from TRBV19 and TRBJ1-1; 7 bases match TRBD1. The germline V gene has CDR1 LNHDA and CDR2 SQIVND (reference sequence). The CDR3 covers 13 residues. J was trimmed by 0 bases and V by 6 bases; bases with no gene match: 1. CDR3 amino acids: CASRGQMNTEAFF. CDR3 sequence (DNA): TGTGCCAGTAGGGGACAGATGAACACTGAAGCTTTCTTT.

The CDR3 reads CASSIGPGQGEQFF. CDR3 bases: TGTGCCAGTAGTATAGGCCCCGGACAGGGGGAGCAGTTCTTC. The chain employs TRBV19 and TRBJ2-1; 9 bases line up with TRBD1. This CDR3 is 14 amino acids long. Germline trimming cut 1 base from V and 10 bases from J; bases unmatched to any gene: 5. In germline, CDR1 is LNHDA, CDR2 SQIVND (reference sequence).

The chain carries TRBV5-6 and TRBJ2-5; TRBD1 matches at 7 bases. This CDR3 spans 14 amino acids. V shed 7 bases, J shed 2 bases, and the junction held 8 bases outside the gene matches. From germline, CDR1 is SGHDT and CDR2 YYEEEE. The CDR3 loop is CASRQGLGQETQYF. DNA for the CDR3: TGTGCCAGCCGACAGGGCTTAGGACAAGAGACCCAGTACTTC. Variable domain in full (rest from reference TRBV5-6 and TRBJ2-5): DAGVTQSPTHLIKTRGQQVTLRCSPKSGHDTVSWYQQALGQGPQFIFQYYEEEERQRGNFPDRFSGHQFPNYSSELNVNALLLGDSALYLCASRQGLGQETQYFGPGTRLLVL.

A note on this clone: This sample includes further DNA sequences coding for the same CDR3. The chain combines TRBV7-9 with TRBJ1-2; 9 bases match TRBD1. The CDR3 loop spans 14 amino acids. V gave up 6 bases and J gave up 4 bases; unmatched junction bases: 6. Germline lookup yields CDR1 SEHNR and CDR2 FQNEAQ (reference sequence). The CDR3 spells CASSRTGGGYGYTF. In DNA, the CDR3 is TGTGCCAGCAGTCGAACAGGGGGCGGCTATGGCTACACCTTC.

This chain connects TRBV11-2 to TRBJ2-7; D is unclear. Germline lookup yields CDR1 SGHAT and CDR2 FQNNGV. Trimming pared 1 base from V and 2 bases from J, leaving 18 bases between. The CDR3 extends over 17 amino acids. This CDR3 reads CASSLVPGRITAYEQYF. Written as DNA, the CDR3 is TGTGCCAGCAGCTTAGTTCCAGGCCGCATTACCGCCTACGAGCAGTACTTC. Full variable domain (outside the CDR3, taken from reference TRBV11-2 and TRBJ2-7): EAGVAQSPRYKIIEKRQSVAFWCNPISGHATLYWYQQILGQGPKLLIQFQNNGVVDDSQLPKDRFSAERLKGVDSTLKIQPAKLEDSAVYLCASSLVPGRITAYEQYFGPGTRLTVT.

The chain is built from TRBV9 and TRBJ2-6; D call uncertain. Trimming left V 0 bases short and J 0 bases short, with 4 bases between. Germline V lookup: CDR1 SGDLS, CDR2 YYNGEE. The CDR3 has 15 residues. The CDR3 reads CASSVGLSGANVLTF. CDR3 nucleotides: TGTGCCAGCAGCGTAGGGCTCTCTGGGGCCAACGTCCTGACTTTC.

The chain recombines TRBV4-3 with TRBJ2-3; TRBD1 agrees at 8 bases. There are 16 residues in the CDR3. V shed 1 base, J shed 3 bases, and the junction held 6 bases outside the gene matches. Germline CDR1 and CDR2: LGHNA and YSLEER. CDR3 nucleotides: TGCGCCAGCAGCCAAGCCCGACAGGGGTGGACAGATACGCAGTATTTT. This gives the protein CASSQARQGWTDTQYF.